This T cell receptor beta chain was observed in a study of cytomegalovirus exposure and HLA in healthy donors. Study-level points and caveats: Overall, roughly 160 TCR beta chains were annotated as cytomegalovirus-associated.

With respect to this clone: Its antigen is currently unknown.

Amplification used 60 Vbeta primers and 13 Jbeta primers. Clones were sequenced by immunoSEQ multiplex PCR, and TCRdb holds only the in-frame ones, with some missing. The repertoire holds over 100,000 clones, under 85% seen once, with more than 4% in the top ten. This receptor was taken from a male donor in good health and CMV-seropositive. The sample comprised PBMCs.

The CDR3 bases are TGTGCCAGCAGCTTGGTTGAGTTAAGTAATTCACCCCTCCACTTT. It yields the protein CASSLVELSNSPLHF. The rearrangement joins TRBV5-5 to TRBJ1-6, with D uncertain. This CDR3 contains 15 residues. With 0 bases removed from V and 6 bases from J, the gap between germline ends came to 10 bases. From germline, CDR1 is SGHKS and CDR2 YYEKEE (reference sequence).